These T cell receptor beta chains were read from a single sample in a study of identical twins. TCRdb ran MiXCR on the 5' RACE reads and lists one entry per CDR3 protein. This sample yields 500,000 to 550,000 distinct CDR3 sequences, of which around 20% are seen a single time; around 1% belongs to the top ten. The sample also formed part of further work on T cells expressing NK-cell markers.

The source material was CD4+ T cells sorted from blood. These receptors all stem from a woman aged 18-29 years in good health. CDR3s include the opening cysteine and the closing phenylalanine or tryptophan. The order of the fields is D gene, clone size, J gene, V gene, CDR3 protein, CDR3 DNA. A D gene is named only where the DNA matches it firmly. Size is omitted from some rows. Given values are once, few, many or a class for expanded clones.

>NA|NA|TRBJ2-7|TRBV2
CASLRDISYEQYF
TGTGCCAGCCTCCGGGACATCTCCTACGAGCAGTACTTC
>TRBD2|NA|TRBJ2-7|TRBV5-1
CASRPTSGAYEQYF
TGCGCCAGCAGGCCAACTAGCGGAGCCTACGAGCAGTACTTC
>TRBD2|few|TRBJ2-1|TRBV20-1
CSVLAGLGSYNEQFF
TGCAGTGTCCTAGCGGGTCTGGGGTCCTACAATGAGCAGTTCTTC
>TRBD2|NA|TRBJ2-7|TRBV7-9
CASTGAGASYEQYF
TGTGCCAGCACCGGTGCGGGAGCCTCCTACGAGCAGTACTTC
>TRBD1|NA|TRBJ2-1|TRBV20-1
CSASRPGQGSEQFF
TGCAGTGCTAGCCGTCCGGGACAGGGGTCAGAGCAGTTCTTC
>NA|few|TRBJ2-4|TRBV27
CASSLAGKNIQYF
TGTGCCAGCAGTTTAGCAGGGAAAAACATTCAGTACTTC
>NA|few|TRBJ1-1|TRBV20-1
CSAPPPGLGTEAFF
TGCAGTGCTCCGCCCCCCGGGCTGGGCACTGAAGCTTTCTTT
>TRBD2|NA|TRBJ2-1|TRBV3-1
CASSFPTGAGGNEQFF
TGTGCCAGCAGCTTTCCCACGGGGGCGGGGGGCAATGAGCAGTTCTTC
>NA|NA|TRBJ1-1|TRBV7-9
CASSPAGENTEAFF
TGTGCCAGCAGCCCAGCGGGGGAGAACACTGAAGCTTTCTTT
>NA|NA|TRBJ2-7|TRBV5-1
CASSSQGPYEQYF
TGCGCCAGCAGCTCACAGGGTCCCTACGAGCAGTACTTC
>NA|many|TRBJ1-1|TRBV7-9
CASSPLDTEAFF
TGTGCCAGCAGCCCGCTCGACACTGAAGCTTTCTTT
>TRBD2|NA|TRBJ2-7|TRBV5-1
CASSSGHKGLAVSSYEQYF
TGCGCCAGCAGCTCTGGCCATAAGGGACTAGCGGTGAGCTCCTACGAGCAGTACTTC
>TRBD1|NA|TRBJ1-1|TRBV15
CATSRAGGEEAFF
TGTGCCACCAGCAGAGCAGGGGGCGAGGAAGCTTTCTTT
>NA|NA|TRBJ2-1|TRBV7-9
CASSPGLLSDYNEQFF
TGTGCCAGCAGCCCCGGGCTACTATCGGACTACAATGAGCAGTTCTTC
>NA|few|TRBJ2-7|TRBV4-3
CASSQDRTTHEQYF
TGCGCCAGCAGCCAAGATCGGACTACACACGAGCAGTACTTC
>TRBD1|NA|TRBJ1-1|TRBV5-1
CASSSLQGETEAFF
TGCGCCAGCAGCTCACTGCAGGGGGAAACTGAAGCTTTCTTT
>NA|NA|TRBJ2-6|TRBV3-1
CASSQRQAGTGANVLTF
TGTGCCAGCAGCCAGAGACAGGCGGGGACTGGGGCCAACGTCCTGACTTTC
>TRBD1|few|TRBJ1-4|TRBV12-3/TRBV12-4
CASSRVEAPTGATEKLFF
TGTGCCAGCAGCCGAGTCGAGGCCCCGACAGGGGCCACTGAAAAACTGTTTTTT
>NA|NA|TRBJ2-3|TRBV7-2
CASSHEGAGRDTQYF
TGTGCCAGCAGCCACGAGGGGGCCGGGAGGGATACGCAGTATTTT
>NA|few|TRBJ1-2|TRBV20-1
CSAREGYTF
TGCAGTGCTAGAGAAGGCTACACCTTC
>NA|NA|TRBJ2-2|TRBV12-3/TRBV12-4
CASRTALRNTGELFF
TGTGCCAGCAGGACCGCCTTGCGTAACACCGGGGAGCTGTTTTTT
>NA|NA|TRBJ1-6|TRBV6-5
CASSYSTGVGNSPLHF
TGTGCCAGCAGTTACTCGACAGGAGTAGGGAATTCACCCCTCCACTTT
>NA|few|TRBJ1-2|TRBV4-3
CGGDGYTF
TGCGGGGGGGATGGCTACACCTTC
>NA|NA|TRBJ1-4|TRBV2
CASTPGMRWNEKLFF
TGTGCCAGCACCCCAGGGATGCGGTGGAATGAAAAACTGTTTTTT
>TRBD2|once|TRBJ2-7|TRBV5-1
CASSPPGSGGDYEQYF
TGCGCCAGCAGCCCCCCTGGAAGCGGGGGGGACTACGAGCAGTACTTC
>NA|few|TRBJ1-1|TRBV7-9
CASRPTGTEAFF
TGTGCCAGCAGACCTACAGGCACTGAAGCTTTCTTT
>NA|few|TRBJ2-1|TRBV20-1
CSVPRPPTGYSYNEQFF
TGCAGTGTTCCCCGCCCCCCGACGGGCTACTCCTACAATGAGCAGTTCTTC
>NA|NA|TRBJ1-3|TRBV29-1
CSVAESSGNTIYF
TGCAGCGTAGCCGAGAGCTCTGGAAACACCATATATTTT
>NA|NA|TRBJ1-2|TRBV7-3
CASSLREGSNYGYTF
TGTGCCAGCAGCTTAAGGGAGGGTAGTAACTATGGCTACACCTTC
>NA|few|TRBJ2-7|TRBV20-1
CSARGLGRSGLEQYF
TGCAGTGCTAGAGGCCTGGGACGCTCCGGTCTGGAGCAGTACTTC
>NA|NA|TRBJ2-1|TRBV24-1
CATSEVGRGQFF
TGTGCCACCAGTGAGGTTGGCAGGGGGCAGTTCTTC
>TRBD2|NA|TRBJ2-7|TRBV20-1
CSASKAGGNEQYF
TGCAGTGCGAGTAAGGCGGGGGGCAACGAGCAGTACTTC
>TRBD1|few|TRBJ2-7|TRBV5-5
CASSLAAGGSGPLYEQYF
TGTGCCAGCAGCTTGGCGGCAGGGGGCTCGGGACCCCTCTACGAGCAGTACTTC
>NA|once|TRBJ2-1|TRBV28
CASSSLSLNSYNEQFF
TGTGCCAGCAGTTCCCTTAGTTTAAACTCCTACAATGAGCAGTTCTTC
>TRBD2|few|TRBJ2-1|TRBV10-1
CASSAREGLEQFF
TGCGCCAGCAGTGCGCGGGAGGGCCTTGAGCAGTTCTTC
>NA|NA|TRBJ2-1|TRBV20-1
CSALTTRSSYNEQFF
TGCAGTGCTCTCACGACTAGGTCGTCTTACAATGAGCAGTTCTTC
>NA|NA|TRBJ2-7|TRBV25-1
CASSELGGLPYEQYF
TGTGCCAGCAGTGAATTGGGCGGACTCCCCTACGAGCAGTACTTC
>NA|NA|TRBJ2-5|TRBV7-2
CASSLIAEETQYF
TGTGCCAGCAGCTTGATAGCCGAAGAGACCCAGTACTTC
>TRBD1|few|TRBJ1-1|TRBV12-3/TRBV12-4
CASSPALLDRASPPEAFF
TGTGCCAGCAGCCCCGCGTTGCTGGACAGGGCCTCGCCGCCTGAAGCTTTCTTT
>NA|many|TRBJ2-5|TRBV10-3
CAIGGGSQETQYF
TGTGCCATCGGGGGAGGCAGTCAAGAGACCCAGTACTTC
>NA|NA|TRBJ2-5|TRBV27
CASRLNAGLQETQYF
TGTGCCAGCAGACTCAACGCAGGGCTCCAAGAGACCCAGTACTTC
>NA|NA|TRBJ2-1|TRBV6-5
CASSYSKTYNEQFF
TGTGCCAGCAGTTACTCGAAGACCTACAATGAGCAGTTCTTC
>NA|NA|TRBJ1-5|TRBV20-1
CSARDTSGVQHF
TGCAGTGCTAGAGACACTTCAGGGGTCCAGCATTTT
>NA|NA|TRBJ2-5|TRBV3-1
CASSQVVPVLQETQYF
TGTGCCAGCAGCCAAGTTGTCCCGGTGCTCCAAGAGACCCAGTACTTC
>NA|many|TRBJ2-7|TRBV12-3/TRBV12-4
CASSPAVIINEQYF
TGTGCCAGCAGTCCGGCCGTGATAATCAACGAGCAGTACTTC
>TRBD2|NA|TRBJ2-3|TRBV5-6
CASSPAGGARSTDTQYF
TGTGCCAGCAGCCCGGCCGGGGGGGCCAGAAGCACAGATACGCAGTATTTT
>NA|few|TRBJ2-7|TRBV20-1
CSAPRDIREQYF
TGCAGTGCTCCCCGGGACATCCGGGAGCAGTACTTC
>NA|many|TRBJ2-1|TRBV6-5
CASSYDGVSPADEQFF
TGTGCCAGCAGTTACGATGGTGTCTCCCCCGCAGATGAGCAGTTCTTC
>TRBD2|NA|TRBJ2-1|TRBV5-1
CASSLPGTSKATGQFF
TGCGCCAGCAGCTTGCCCGGGACTAGCAAGGCCACAGGGCAGTTCTTC
>TRBD1|few|TRBJ1-2|TRBV12-3/TRBV12-4
CASSSTGGFEGYTF
TGTGCCAGCAGTTCGACAGGGGGCTTTGAGGGCTACACCTTC
>TRBD2|once|TRBJ2-1|TRBV2
CAIQRELGNEQFF
TGTGCCATCCAGCGGGAGTTGGGTAATGAGCAGTTCTTC
>NA|NA|TRBJ1-5|TRBV5-1
CASSDGGKDQPQHF
TGCGCCAGCAGCGACGGGGGGAAGGACCAGCCCCAGCATTTT
>TRBD1|few|TRBJ1-1|TRBV11-1
CASSLALTGVTEAFF
TGTGCCAGCAGCTTAGCTTTGACAGGGGTGACTGAAGCTTTCTTT
>NA|once|TRBJ2-1|TRBV7-9
CAFGGAAYNEQFF
TGTGCTTTCGGAGGGGCTGCTTACAATGAGCAGTTCTTC
>NA|NA|TRBJ2-4|TRBV5-6
CASSLVEVNNIQYF
TGTGCCAGCAGCTTGGTAGAGGTTAATAACATTCAGTACTTC